The clone carrying this TCR beta chain was detected only a few times. Its specificity is unknown. The germline gives CDR1 SGHRS, CDR2 YFSETQ. This CDR3 has 15 residues. The J segment lost 3 bases and the V segment lost 6 bases, leaving 9 bases of the junction unmatched. The data were taken from a study of T-cell memory formation after mild COVID-19. Using constant-segment primers, 5'RACE produced TCR alpha and TCR beta cDNA libraries carrying sample barcodes and UMIs. TCRdb called the 5' RACE reads again in MiXCR, with one record for every CDR3 protein. In the table there are 95,000 to 110,000 distinct CDR3 sequences, around 14% of which are singletons. Study-level points and caveats: Clones from the second wave (peaking day 37) had unconfirmed SARS-CoV-2 specificity.

The genes are TRBV5-1 and TRBJ2-3; 8 nucleotides agree with TRBD2. The source material was PBMCs or a T cell subset sorted from them (not recorded which). The TCR comes from a man aged 18 to 30 who had mild COVID-19 (a few samples of this study predate the infection). Cell type and time point are not known. This CDR3 reads CASTPGTRGTDTQYF. CDR3 nucleotide sequence: TGCGCCAGCACCCCGGGGACTAGAGGTACAGATACGCAGTATTTT.